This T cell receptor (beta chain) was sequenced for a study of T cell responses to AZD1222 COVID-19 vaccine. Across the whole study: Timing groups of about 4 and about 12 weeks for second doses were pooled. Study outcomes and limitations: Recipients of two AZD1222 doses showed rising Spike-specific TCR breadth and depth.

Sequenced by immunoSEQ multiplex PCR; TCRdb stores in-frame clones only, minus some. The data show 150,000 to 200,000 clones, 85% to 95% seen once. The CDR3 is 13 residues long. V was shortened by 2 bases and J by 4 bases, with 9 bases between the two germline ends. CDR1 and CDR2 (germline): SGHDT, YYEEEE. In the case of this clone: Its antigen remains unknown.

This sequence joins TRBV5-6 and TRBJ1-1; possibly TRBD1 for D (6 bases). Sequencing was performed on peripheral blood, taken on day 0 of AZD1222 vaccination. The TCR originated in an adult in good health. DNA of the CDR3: TGTGCCAGCAGCTTAGGAGGGGGCACTGAAGCTTTCTTT. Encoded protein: CASSLGGGTEAFF.